One and the same sample provided the 16 T cell receptor beta chains below, sequenced in a study of shared clonotypes between healthy human individuals. Libraries were prepared by immunoSEQ multiplex PCR; TCRdb keeps only in-frame clonotypes and omits some of them. The sample has hundreds of thousands of clones; around three quarters are singletons. Sequenced material: memory CD4+ T cells sorted from blood. Subset of the sample: CD45RA-negative fraction. These receptors all come from a woman in her twenties or thirties in good health.

The rearrangement links TRBV2 to TRBJ2-1, with 10 bases that match TRBD2. CDR3 length equals 14 residues. Germline lookup yields CDR1 SNHLY and CDR2 FYNNEI. Trimming took 8 bases from V and 4 from J; bases not matched to a gene: 5. The CDR3: CASERLAGYNEQFF. CDR3 sequence (DNA): TGTGCCAGCGAGAGACTAGCGGGTTACAATGAGCAGTTCTTC.

This clone was counted a single time. The CDR3 sequence: CASSEALSSGTIYNEQFF. DNA for the CDR3: TGTGCCAGCAGTGAAGCGCTTTCGAGCGGGACCATCTACAATGAGCAGTTCTTC. The gene calls are TRBV6-1 and TRBJ2-1; TRBD2 aligns across 7 bases. Unmatched junction bases numbered 11, after V lost 0 bases and J lost 3 bases. The CDR3 length is 18 residues. CDR1 MNHNS and CDR2 SASEGT come from the germline V gene.

The V gene is TRBV28, the J gene TRBJ1-1; D gene unclear. This CDR3 is 13 amino acids long. Germline V gene data show CDR1 as MDHEN and CDR2 as SYDVKM. V was trimmed by 4 bases and J by 2 bases, leaving 8 bases between them. In DNA, the CDR3 is TGTGCCAGCAGTTCACCGGTCAACACTGAAGCTTTCTTT. It codes for CASSSPVNTEAFF.

This chain links TRBV6-1 with TRBJ2-7; D not resolved. V lost 3 bases and J 6 bases, leaving 21 bases between the germline ends. This CDR3 has 16 amino acids. Germline V CDR1 and CDR2: MNHNS, SASEGT. CDR3 nucleotides: TGTGCCAGCAGTGAGAGAAGGACCCCCAATTTCCTCGAGCAGTACTTC. Its translation is CASSERRTPNFLEQYF.

This sequence joins TRBV6-5 and TRBJ1-2, with 7 bases fitting TRBD1. This CDR3 has 14 amino acids. Germline V lookup: CDR1 MNHEY, CDR2 SVGAGI. J gave up 7 bases and V 2 bases, and 7 bases lay outside the gene matches. CDR3 sequence reads: CASSYGPHRGGYTF. DNA for the CDR3: TGTGCCAGCAGTTACGGACCGCACAGGGGTGGCTACACCTTC.

The chain links TRBV28 to TRBJ1-5, with D unclear. Per the germline V gene, CDR1 is MDHEN and CDR2 is SYDVKM. This CDR3 spans 15 amino acids. V lost 0 bases to trimming and J lost 0 bases, with 6 bases between them. CDR3 protein: CASSLWPYSNQPQHF. CDR3 in DNA: TGTGCCAGCAGTTTATGGCCCTATAGCAATCAGCCCCAGCATTTT.

The chain employs TRBV5-6 and TRBJ2-7; maybe TRBD2 (6 bases). Germline V gene sequence: CDR1 SGHDT, CDR2 YYEEEE. The CDR3 is made up of 12 amino acids. The ends were cut back, 4 bases at V and 1 base at J, with 6 bases in the middle. The CDR3 DNA reads TGTGCCAGCAGCCGGGAGTCCTACGAGCAGTACTTC. It translates to CASSRESYEQYF.

The chain links TRBV18 to TRBJ1-2; D not resolved. Germline-derived CDR1 and CDR2 are KGHSH and LQKENI. This CDR3 is built from 13 residues. V lost 3 bases to trimming and J lost 7 bases, with 12 bases between them. CDR3 sequence reads: CASSPSGEGGYTF. CDR3 in DNA: TGTGCCAGCTCACCCTCTGGGGAGGGTGGCTACACCTTC.

V gene TRBV25-1 combines with J gene TRBJ2-1, with a possible D match to TRBD1 (5 bases). This CDR3 has 16 amino acids. Trimming pared 4 bases from V and 0 bases from J, leaving 13 bases between. The V gene's germline CDR1 is MGHDK and CDR2 SYGVNS. The chain's CDR3 is CASSGGGASSYNEQFF. CDR3 DNA: TGTGCCAGCAGTGGAGGTGGGGCTAGCTCCTACAATGAGCAGTTCTTC.

This chain uses TRBV28 with TRBJ1-4; D is unresolved. This CDR3 has 16 amino acids. Germline CDR1 reads MDHEN; CDR2 reads SYDVKM. The V end was cut by 3 bases, the J end by 6 bases, with 17 bases between. The DNA of the CDR3 is TGTGCCAGCAGTTTCGGTGACTCCGGCGGGTATGAAAAACTGTTTTTT. Its translation is CASSFGDSGGYEKLFF. The full variable domain, in which reference TRBV28 and TRBJ1-4 provide the parts outside the CDR3, is DVKVTQSSRYLVKRTGEKVFLECVQDMDHENMFWYRQDPGLGLRLIYFSYDVKMKEKGDIPEGYSVSREKKERFSLILESASTNQTSMYLCASSFGDSGGYEKLFFGSGTQLSVL.

J is TRBJ2-1 and V is TRBV7-8, with 8 positions matching TRBD2. This CDR3 is 19 amino acids long. V shed 6 bases, J shed 5 bases, and the junction held 21 bases outside the gene matches. Germline CDR1 SGHVS, CDR2 FQNEAQ. The CDR3 here is CASRPSRVRREGPHNEQFF. The DNA of the CDR3 is TGTGCCAGCAGGCCCTCCCGGGTGCGTCGGGAGGGCCCACACAATGAGCAGTTCTTC.

This clone occurred a few times. V and J are TRBV29-1 and TRBJ2-7; D not certain. Between the trimmed V and J ends, which lost 1 base and 5 bases, there was a span of 6 bases. CDR1 is SQVTM and CDR2 is ANQGSEA in the germline V gene. The CDR3 has 11 residues. The CDR3 loop is CSVEGKDEQYF. CDR3 bases: TGCAGCGTTGAAGGGAAAGACGAGCAGTACTTC.

In DNA, the CDR3 is TGTGCCTGCGGGGAACAGAACAATGAGCAGTTCTTC. This encodes CACGEQNNEQFF. The chain uses TRBV21-1 and TRBJ2-1; the table's D call of TRBD2 was not tested on the DNA. TRBV21-1 is labeled a pseudogene. CDR3 length: 12 residues.

As concerns this clone: The junction departs from the called germline gene at one end, perhaps through a read error. The rearrangement links TRBV27 to TRBJ2-6; TRBD1 or TRBD2 may be the D gene (6 bases each). Germline CDR1 MNHEY, CDR2 SMNVEV (reference sequence). The CDR3 is 16 amino acids. CDR3 DNA: TGTGCCAGCAGCGGAAGAACAGGGACTGGGACCAACGTCCTGACTTTC. The encoded protein is CASSGRTGTGTNVLTF.

This clone was seen a few times. J is TRBJ1-1 and V is TRBV30; D remains unclear. This CDR3 contains 16 residues. Germline CDR1 GTSNPN, CDR2 SVGIG (reference sequence). The ends were cut back, 0 bases at V and 2 bases at J, with 16 bases in the middle. CDR3 nucleotide sequence: TGTGCCTGGAGTGTAACCCTAACAAGTGTAAACACTGAAGCTTTCTTT. It specifies CAWSVTLTSVNTEAFF.

Note on this clone: Distinct nucleotide sequences in the sample also encode this CDR3. The chain employs TRBV28 and TRBJ1-2; possibly TRBD1 for D (6 bases). Germline V gene lookup returns CDR1 MDHEN and CDR2 SYDVKM. CDR3 length: 13 amino acids. V was pared by 6 bases and J by 4 bases, with 12 bases between. The CDR3 coding sequence is TGTGCCAGCAGACCGACAGGTCCCTATGGCTACACCTTC. Translated, it gives CASRPTGPYGYTF.